The T cell receptor beta chain described here comes from a study of cytomegalovirus exposure and HLA in healthy donors. General study results and limits: Among immune exposure information, only CMV serostatus was available. Some TCR beta chains (164 of them) were listed as cytomegalovirus-associated.

With regard to this clone: Antigen: not known.

The PCR made use of 60 Vbeta and 13 Jbeta primers. Profiled with immunoSEQ multiplex PCR; TCRdb holds only in-frame clones, not every one. The sample consists of over 65,000 clones, around 77% of them appearing once. The source is a man aged 50-59 years in good health and CMV-seronegative. The sample was PBMCs.

Here the CDR3 reads CASSTGQGAQLDEQFF. CDR3 in DNA: TGTGCCAGCAGCACGGGACAGGGGGCGCAACTTGATGAGCAGTTCTTC. V is TRBV11-3 and J is TRBJ2-1, with 12 nucleotides matching TRBD1. Germline loops: CDR1 SGHNT, CDR2 YENEEA. Trimming cost V 5 bases and J 8 bases; bases outside gene matches: 10. This CDR3 is built from 16 residues.